The 11 T cell receptor beta chains below all came from one sample that was sequenced in a study of radiation and T cells in renal cell carcinoma. Time point of the sample: blood 2 weeks post-SBRT. Treatment reported: 15 Gy SBRT to primary tumor, nephrectomy 4 weeks later. TCRdb keeps only in-frame clones here, not all; method: immunoSEQ multiplex PCR. The sample consists of about 150,000 clones, roughly 90% of them appearing once. The sequences come from blood, collected from a patient whose treatment included radiotherapy and nephrectomy. Source of these receptors: a woman in her 50s with renal cell carcinoma.

This sequence joins TRBV6-1 and TRBJ2-2; unclear D gene. CDR1 is MNHNS, CDR2 SASEGT, per germline. The CDR3 is made up of 14 amino acids. V lost 7 bases to trimming and J lost 0 bases, with 9 bases between them. As DNA, the CDR3 is TGTGCCAGCAAAAAGACACCGAACACCGGGGAGCTGTTTTTT. Translation: CASKKTPNTGELFF.

The chain joins TRBV18 to TRBJ2-7; no clear D gene. This CDR3 is 12 amino acids long. Germline V lookup: CDR1 KGHSH, CDR2 LQKENI. V lost 6 bases and J lost 4, with 10 bases in between. In DNA, the CDR3 is TGTGCCAGCTCGCCAAGACAATACGAGCAGTACTTC. Its translation is CASSPRQYEQYF.

The rearrangement uses TRBV9 and TRBJ2-1, with D uncertain. CDR1 SGDLS and CDR2 YYNGEE come from the germline V gene. V was clipped by 4 bases and J by 4 bases, with 9 bases between them. The length of the CDR3 is 13 residues. The CDR3 loop is CASSPRIYNEQFF. CDR3 nucleotides: TGTGCCAGCAGCCCACGTATTTACAATGAGCAGTTCTTC.

V is TRBV4-1 and J is TRBJ2-7; 10 bases map to TRBD1. The V and J ends lost 4 bases and 2 bases, in that order; junction bases with no gene match: 2. The germline gives CDR1 MGHRA, CDR2 YSYEKL. The CDR3 spans 14 residues. The CDR3 DNA reads TGCGCCAGCAGCCCCGGACAGGGGGCCTACGAGCAGTACTTC. Amino acids: CASSPGQGAYEQYF.

The CDR3 sequence is CASSLKRTGVETQYF. CDR3 bases: TGTGCCAGCAGCTTAAAAAGAACAGGGGTCGAGACCCAGTACTTC. The gene calls are TRBV7-9 and TRBJ2-5; 7 bases are shared with TRBD1. This CDR3 has 15 residues. The V gene end was trimmed by 2 bases and the J gene end by 5 bases; junction bases not matched to a gene: 8. Germline lookup yields CDR1 SEHNR and CDR2 FQNEAQ (reference sequence).

In its sample, this clone was seen once. CDR3 coding DNA: TGTGCCAGCAGCCATTGGACAGGGATCTCTGGAAACACCATATATTTT. It translates to CASSHWTGISGNTIYF. The gene calls are TRBV14 and TRBJ1-3, with 8 bases lining up with TRBD1. The V and J ends lost 3 bases and 0 bases, in that order; junction bases with no gene match: 4. The CDR3 sequence is 16 residues long. The germline gives CDR1 SGHDN, CDR2 FVKESK.

The chain has TRBV29-1 and TRBJ2-1, with 7 bases aligning to TRBD2. The CDR3 totals 13 residues. The germline CDR1 and CDR2 sequences are SQVTM and ANQGSEA. CDR3 amino acids: CSIMPGGYNEQFF. Here the CDR3 DNA reads TGCAGTATAATGCCGGGGGGTTACAATGAGCAGTTCTTC.

The chain links TRBV9 to TRBJ1-2; TRBD1 aligns across 10 bases. The CDR3 has 15 residues. Germline-derived CDR1 and CDR2 are SGDLS and YYNGEE. V lost 3 bases and J lost 4; bases outside the gene matches: 6. The CDR3 reads CASSALGQGGYGYTF. DNA for the CDR3: TGTGCCAGCAGCGCCCTAGGACAGGGGGGCTATGGCTACACCTTC.

The chain is built from TRBV9 and TRBJ2-1; TRBD2 matches 12 bases. Losses at the gene ends were 2 bases for V and 4 bases for J; bases not matched to a gene: 1. The CDR3 sequence is 15 residues long. Germline V gene lookup returns CDR1 SGDLS and CDR2 YYNGEE. The CDR3 loop reads CASSVTSGGYNEQFF. The DNA for the CDR3 is TGTGCCAGCAGCGTCACTAGCGGGGGGTACAATGAGCAGTTCTTC.

The rearrangement uses TRBV18 and TRBJ2-3; D is unresolved. V lost 8 bases to trimming and J lost 5 bases, with 14 bases between them. CDR1 is KGHSH, CDR2 LQKENI, per germline. The CDR3 covers 13 residues. CDR3 sequence (DNA): TGTGCCAGCAGTAACGGAATGGGAGATACGCAGTATTTT. It encodes CASSNGMGDTQYF.

V gene TRBV4-3 combines with J gene TRBJ1-2, with 8 bases matching TRBD1. Germline lookup yields CDR1 LGHNA and CDR2 YSLEER. This CDR3 contains 17 residues. Germline trimming cut 0 bases from V and 2 bases from J; bases unmatched to any gene: 8. The CDR3 DNA reads as TGCGCCAGCAGCCAAGAGTACAGGGGGGTTCGAAACTATGGCTACACCTTC. Protein: CASSQEYRGVRNYGYTF.